This T cell receptor (beta chain) was recovered during a study of OX40 agonist ivuxolimab in advanced cancers. From germline, CDR1 is MGHRA and CDR2 YSYEKL. V trimming: 3 bases; J trimming: 5 bases; junction bases outside the gene matches: 3. The CDR3 runs to 14 residues. The table came from immunoSEQ multiplex PCR; TCRdb's copy has only in-frame clones and leaves some out. The top ten hold about 23% of the sample, which has tens of thousands of clones, 65% to 85% seen once. This clone was observed once. Specimen: CD4+ or CD8+ T cells sorted from blood, collected in a trial of the OX40 agonist ivuxolimab. The clonotype originates from an adult with an advanced solid tumor such as melanoma, head and neck, liver or kidney cancer. The chain combines TRBV4-1 with TRBJ2-1, with TRBD1 identical over 8 bases. CDR3 sequence reads: CASSHRGLNNEQFF. The CDR3 DNA is TGCGCCAGCAGCCACAGGGGGCTAAACAATGAGCAGTTCTTC.